The source of this TCR beta chain is a study of OX40 agonist ivuxolimab in advanced cancers. This table comes from immunoSEQ multiplex PCR, and its TCRdb copy is limited to in-frame clones, with some not included. The sample records 100,000 to 140,000 clones, around 90% being singletons. Comments on this clone: The target antigen is unknown.

Study-wide points: The study found that CD8+ T cells averaged more expanded clones than CD4+.

The clonotype comes from an adult with an advanced solid tumor such as melanoma, head and neck, liver or kidney cancer. The sample in question was CD4+ or CD8+ T cells sorted from blood, obtained in a trial of the OX40 agonist ivuxolimab.

CDR3: CASSSGASGNTIYF. For the CDR3, the DNA is TGTGCCAGCAGCTCTGGGGCCTCTGGAAACACCATATATTTT. V usage is TRBV11-2 and J usage is TRBJ1-3; possible D gene TRBD1, 5 bases. The ends were cut back, 4 bases at V and 0 bases at J, with 7 bases in the middle. The CDR3 is 14 residues long. Germline V CDR1 and CDR2: SGHAT, FQNNGV.